This TCR beta chain was captured in a study of monozygotic twins with inflammatory bowel disease. Study-level findings and limits: Added variability in patient repertoires may stem from differing immunosuppressive treatments.

The CDR3 is 14 residues long. CDR1 and CDR2 (germline): SGHVS, FNYEAQ. TCRdb processed the 5' RACE reads again and assigns one entry to each CDR3 protein, with no DNA. The sample includes 300,000 to 400,000 distinct CDR3 sequences. Comments on this clonotype: Its target is unknown.

The receptor was derived from a human donor with ulcerative colitis or Crohn's disease, or a healthy co-twin of an affected twin (not recorded which). The specimen was blood. The chain couples TRBV7-6 to TRBJ2-5; no DNA is available, so the TRBD2 call from TCRdb remains unchecked. CDR3 sequence reads: CASSTLAGVGTQYF.